This T cell receptor (beta chain) is from a study of Graves' ophthalmopathy and Graves' hyperthyroidism. General study findings and limits: Ophthalmopathy versus stable hyperthyroidism: 13-signature model gave 87.88% sensitivity, 65% to 82% specificity.

Many counts were recorded for this clonotype. The target antigen is unknown. Scientists amplified the TCR beta CDR3 regions from RNA transcripts. A first-round RT-PCR used HTBI primers, followed by a second-round multiplex PCR. MiXCR was run by TCRdb on the multiplex PCR reads, yielding one entry per CDR3 protein. Of more than 1,000,000 distinct CDR3 sequences listed, about two fifths were seen once; the top ten hold roughly 11%. This CDR3 is built from 15 residues. V was cut by 7 bases and J by 4 bases, with 19 bases left in between. Per germline, CDR1 SGHDN and CDR2 FVKESK. Sequencing was done on a sample of peripheral blood or thyroid tissue (not recorded which). The rearrangement links TRBV14 to TRBJ1-1; D ambiguous. This TCR came from an adult man with Graves' hyperthyroidism. CDR3 bases: TGTGCCAGCAACCAGCAGGTGGGGTTGAGCACTGAAGCTTTCTTT. This translates into CASNQQVGLSTEAFF.